This T cell receptor beta chain was identified in a study of cytomegalovirus exposure and HLA in healthy donors. Worth noting for this clone: Its matching antigen is unknown.

The PCR used 60 Vbeta and 13 Jbeta primers. Here immunoSEQ multiplex PCR was the method, and the copy in TCRdb shows in-frame clones only, minus some. The sample lists around 130,000 clones, roughly 9% occurring once. The study, taken as a whole, reports: Later analysis showed most CMV-associated TCR beta chains appearing HLA-restricted. What a later analysis reportedly showed was that an Asian-associated ancestry cluster had fewer N-insertions than the approximately 670-donor mean.

Sequenced input: PBMCs. This receptor was obtained from a woman between 35 and 50 years old in good health and CMV-seropositive.

CDR3 loop: CASSPGIDTEAFF. DNA for the CDR3: TGTGCCAGCTCACCCGGGATCGACACTGAAGCTTTCTTT. This chain links TRBV18 with TRBJ1-1; no clear D gene. Trimming removed 3 bases from V and 3 bases from J, with 8 bases in between. Germline CDR1 is KGHSH and CDR2 is LQKENI. The CDR3 covers 13 residues. The full variable domain, in which reference TRBV18 and TRBJ1-1 provide the parts outside the CDR3, is NAGVMQNPRHLVRRRGQEARLRCSPMKGHSHVYWYRQLPEEGLKFMVYLQKENIIDESGMPKERFSAEFPKEGPSILRIQQVVRGDSAAYFCASSPGIDTEAFFGQGTRLTVV.